This TCR beta chain was sequenced in a study of cytomegalovirus exposure and HLA in healthy donors. Study-wide points: Reportedly, cytomegalovirus status was diagnosed with high sensitivity and specificity.

The germline gives CDR1 SGHTA, CDR2 FQGTGA. The CDR3 extends over 14 amino acids. V dropped 2 bases and J dropped 2 bases, with 10 bases sitting between them. Assay used: immunoSEQ multiplex PCR; TCRdb lists only in-frame clones, some missing. The sample yields hundreds of thousands of clones, over 75% seen once. Notes on this clone: Antigen specificity is unknown.

This sequence was found in a man between 18 and 35 years old in good health and CMV-seropositive. The sample taken for sequencing was PBMCs. The chain uses TRBV7-3 and TRBJ2-7; D could derive from TRBD1 or TRBD2 (5 bases each). The DNA of the CDR3 is TGTGCCAGCAGCTTAGGATGGGGACCCTACGAGCAGTACTTC. Translated: CASSLGWGPYEQYF.